This entry lists 30 T cell receptor beta chains sequenced from one sample in a study of brain T cells in children with intractable seizures. The protocol was immunoSEQ multiplex PCR, while the TCRdb copy is restricted to in-frame clones and leaves out a portion. The data contain hundreds of thousands of clones, over 90% of them singletons. The time point here: blood from clinic visit 5 months post-surgery; TSC patient then seizure free. The source material was peripheral blood, sampled about 5 months after surgery. The receptors were sampled from a boy in the first two years of life with tuberous sclerosis and intractable seizures.

The chain is built from TRBV11-1 and TRBJ1-1; D is ambiguous. CDR1 SGHAT and CDR2 FQDESV come from the germline V gene (reference sequence). Trimming took 1 base from V and 7 from J, leaving 7 bases between them. The CDR3 has 12 amino acids. This CDR3 reads CASSLDRGEAFF. The CDR3 bases are TGTGCCAGCAGCTTAGATCGCGGTGAAGCTTTCTTT.

The chain employs TRBV5-1 and TRBJ1-2; a weak D match, TRBD1 (6 bases). This CDR3 contains 13 residues. V was trimmed by 3 bases and J by 8 bases, leaving 14 bases between them. The germline CDR1 and CDR2 sequences are SGHRS and YFSETQ. DNA of the CDR3: TGCGCCAGCAGCTCTATGGACAGTTTGGGCTACACCTTC. Protein: CASSSMDSLGYTF.

The CDR3 here is CAWEAGTGGVNGYTF. In DNA, the CDR3 is TGTGCCTGGGAAGCCGGGACAGGGGGCGTCAATGGCTACACCTTC. The rearrangement links TRBV30 to TRBJ1-2; 12 bases map to TRBD1. Germline V gives CDR1 GTSNPN, CDR2 SVGIG (reference sequence). This CDR3 has 15 amino acids. Trimming at V came to 5 bases and at J to 6 bases, leaving 10 bases not matched to a gene.

The chain links TRBV7-9 to TRBJ1-2; D is unresolved. This CDR3 is 16 amino acids long. Germline V gene sequence: CDR1 SEHNR, CDR2 FQNEAQ (reference sequence). The V gene lost 1 base and the J gene lost 1 base, with 13 bases spanning the gap. The CDR3 sequence: CASSLVAGLFNYGYTF. The CDR3 DNA is TGTGCCAGCAGCTTAGTCGCAGGTCTGTTTAACTATGGCTACACCTTC.

V gene TRBV27 combines with J gene TRBJ2-6; D is undetermined. From germline, CDR1 is MNHEY and CDR2 SMNVEV (reference sequence). CDR3 length: 15 amino acids. The V end lost 4 bases, the J end lost 0 bases, and 7 bases lay between the germline ends. CDR3 sequence: CASSYFGSGANVLTF. CDR3 nucleotide sequence: TGTGCCAGCAGTTACTTTGGCTCTGGGGCCAACGTCCTGACTTTC.

V is TRBV3-1 (or the pseudogene TRBV3-2) and J is TRBJ2-1, with 9 bases fitting TRBD1. Germline values: CDR1 LGHDT, CDR2 YNNKEL (reference sequence). V was clipped by 2 bases and J by 4 bases; unmatched bases: 6. The CDR3 sequence is 16 residues long. As DNA, the CDR3 is TGTGCCAGCAGCCAACCGGGACAGGGACCATACAATGAGCAGTTCTTC. Translation gives CASSQPGQGPYNEQFF.

The chain couples TRBV4-1 to TRBJ2-1, with a tentative D call TRBD1 (5 bases). V was cut by 1 base and J by 6 bases, with 13 bases left in between. This CDR3 spans 15 amino acids. Germline CDR1 and CDR2: MGHRA and YSYEKL. CDR3 region: CASSQVWQGFNEQFF. CDR3 in DNA: TGCGCCAGCAGCCAAGTTTGGCAGGGTTTCAATGAGCAGTTCTTC.

The chain uses TRBV7-3 and TRBJ2-1; D unresolved. V lost 5 bases, J lost 0 bases, and 11 bases lay in between. The CDR3 is 15 amino acids. Germline assignment: CDR1 SGHTA and CDR2 FQGTGA. CDR3 loop: CASSVDLSSYNEQFF. DNA of the CDR3: TGTGCCAGCAGCGTCGACCTGAGCTCCTACAATGAGCAGTTCTTC.

On this clone: The junction departs from the called germline gene at one end, perhaps through a read error. The V gene is TRBV2, the J gene TRBJ2-3; a possible D gene is TRBD2 (6 bases). The germline gives CDR1 SNHLY, CDR2 FYNNEI. This CDR3 has 16 amino acids. The CDR3 loop reads CASREWDGTSTNTQYF. The CDR3 region has the DNA TGTGCCAGCAGGGAATGGGACGGCACTAGCACAAATACGCAGTATTTT.

V is TRBV7-9 and J is TRBJ1-6, with D possibly being TRBD1 (5 bases). With 0 bases removed from V and 10 bases from J, the gap between germline ends came to 10 bases. The CDR3 loop spans 14 amino acids. The V gene's germline CDR1 is SEHNR and CDR2 FQNEAQ (reference sequence). CDR3 sequence: CASSLAGRESPLHF. DNA for the CDR3: TGTGCCAGCAGCTTAGCGGGCAGGGAGTCACCCCTCCACTTT.

This chain joins TRBV11-2 and TRBJ2-7; D uncertain. The CDR3 contains 14 residues. CDR1 SGHAT and CDR2 FQNNGV come from the germline V gene. The V end was cut by 1 base, the J end by 2 bases, with 9 bases between. The DNA of the CDR3 is TGTGCCAGCAGCTTAGCAGGTCGGCCCTACGAGCAGTACTTC. Protein sequence: CASSLAGRPYEQYF.

The CDR3 loop is CAWSYLDPYGYTF. The CDR3 DNA reads TGTGCCTGGAGTTACCTCGACCCCTATGGCTACACCTTC. V usage is TRBV30 and J usage is TRBJ1-2; D is uncertain. The CDR3 is made up of 13 amino acids. Per the germline V gene, CDR1 is GTSNPN and CDR2 is SVGIG (reference sequence). Trimming removed 2 bases at V and 4 bases at J, with 11 bases between.

The V call is TRBV19, the J call TRBJ1-1; unclear D gene. Germline values: CDR1 LNHDA, CDR2 SQIVND (reference sequence). Trimming took off 1 base at V and 3 bases at J, with 12 bases between the two ends. The CDR3 is 15 residues long. The DNA for the CDR3 is TGTGCCAGTAGTATAGCACCATATGCGGACACTGAAGCTTTCTTT. It specifies CASSIAPYADTEAFF.

The chain combines TRBV3-1 (or the pseudogene TRBV3-2) with TRBJ2-1; D possibly corresponds to TRBD1 (6 bases). The germline V gene encodes CDR1 LGHDT and CDR2 YNNKEL (reference sequence). This CDR3 region has 14 residues. The V and J ends lost 2 bases and 5 bases respectively, with 10 bases between them. The CDR3 nucleotides read TGTGCCAGCAGCCAACGGACAGATAACAATGAGCAGTTCTTC. Protein: CASSQRTDNNEQFF.

The chain carries TRBV6-5 and TRBJ2-1, with a weak D call TRBD2 (6 bases). The CDR3 is 13 residues long. The V gene lost 2 bases and the J gene lost 12 bases, with 14 bases spanning the gap. CDR1 and CDR2 (germline): MNHEY, SVGAGI. The CDR3 region has the DNA TGTGCCAGCAGTTACCGAATAGCGGATGTGCAGTTCTTC. It translates to CASSYRIADVQFF.

V is TRBV3-1 (or the pseudogene TRBV3-2) and J is TRBJ1-3; no reliable D call. Trimming stripped 6 bases from V and 3 bases from J, with 9 bases between. The CDR3 has 13 residues. Looked up from germline, CDR1 is LGHDT and CDR2 is YNNKEL (reference sequence). The DNA of the CDR3 is TGTGCCAGCAGTGTGGATGATGGAAACACCATATATTTT. Residues: CASSVDDGNTIYF.

The chain uses TRBV13 and TRBJ2-6, with D unresolved. The germline V gene encodes CDR1 PRHDT and CDR2 FYEKMQ (reference sequence). The ends were cut back, 0 bases at V and 0 bases at J, with 9 bases in the middle. CDR3 size: 17 residues. CDR3 nucleotides: TGTGCCAGCAGCTTAGGAGTTTCGGTCTCTGGGGCCAACGTCCTGACTTTC. Its protein is CASSLGVSVSGANVLTF.

The chain uses TRBV25-1 and TRBJ1-1; D uncertain. CDR3 size: 15 residues. The V end lost 3 bases, the J end lost 0 bases, and 11 bases lay between the germline ends. The V gene's germline CDR1 is MGHDK and CDR2 SYGVNS. The DNA of the CDR3 is TGTGCCAGCAGTGATGGGAGCTACATGAACACTGAAGCTTTCTTT. This encodes CASSDGSYMNTEAFF. The variable domain in full, completed from reference TRBV25-1 and TRBJ1-1, reads EADIYQTPRYLVIGTGKKITLECSQTMGHDKMYWYQQDPGMELHLIHYSYGVNSTEKGDLSSESTVSRIRTEHFPLTLESARPSHTSQYLCASSDGSYMNTEAFFGQGTRLTVV.

V gene TRBV30 combines with J gene TRBJ2-5; no clear D gene. The CDR3 is made up of 15 amino acids. Germline loops: CDR1 GTSNPN, CDR2 SVGIG (reference sequence). Trimming shortened V by 1 base and J by 3 bases, and 15 bases separated the two germline ends. Here the CDR3 reads CAWSASEWGEETQYF. The CDR3 DNA reads TGTGCCTGGAGTGCCTCTGAGTGGGGTGAAGAGACCCAGTACTTC.

The V call is TRBV7-8, the J call TRBJ2-7, with 7 bases matching TRBD2. V dropped 1 base and J dropped 7; count of bases not matched to a gene: 16. CDR1 SGHVS and CDR2 FQNEAQ come from the germline V gene. The CDR3 sequence is 17 residues long. CDR3 nucleotide sequence: TGTGCCAGCAGCTTAGATTCTCCCGGAGCGGGGCTCTGGGAGCAGTACTTC. It codes for CASSLDSPGAGLWEQYF.

This clone was observed once. The V and J genes are TRBV29-1 and TRBJ2-3, with D perhaps assigned TRBD1 or TRBD2 (6 bases each). The CDR3 runs 15 residues. V was trimmed by 2 bases and J by 4 bases, leaving 16 bases between them. The germline V gene has CDR1 SQVTM and CDR2 ANQGSEA. The DNA of the CDR3 is TGCAGCGTTGAACCGCTAGCCGGGGGCGCAGATACGCAGTATTTT. This sequence encodes CSVEPLAGGADTQYF.

The rearrangement links TRBV5-1 to TRBJ2-6, with 7 bases matching TRBD1. V lost 3 bases and J lost 0; bases outside the gene matches: 6. This CDR3 comprises 17 residues. Per germline, CDR1 SGHRS and CDR2 YFSETQ. CDR3 sequence (DNA): TGCGCCAGCAGCTCCGGGACAGTCCACTCTGGGGCCAACGTCCTGACTTTC. It is translated as CASSSGTVHSGANVLTF.

V usage is TRBV2 and J usage is TRBJ2-2, with D unresolved. The CDR3 loop spans 11 amino acids. The V and J ends lost 5 bases and 5 bases respectively, with 3 bases between them. Germline V gene lookup returns CDR1 SNHLY and CDR2 FYNNEI. In DNA form, the CDR3 reads TGTGCCAGCAGTATAACCGGGGAGCTGTTTTTT. It is translated as CASSITGELFF.

The chain recombines TRBV6-1 with TRBJ2-7; D may be TRBD1 (6 bases). V was clipped by 3 bases and J by 2 bases, with 8 bases between them. CDR1 is MNHNS, CDR2 SASEGT, per germline. The CDR3 loop spans 13 amino acids. The CDR3 nucleotides read TGTGCCAGCAGTGACGGGACAACCTACGAGCAGTACTTC. Protein sequence: CASSDGTTYEQYF.

V is TRBV6-5 and J is TRBJ2-1, with D possibly being TRBD2 (6 bases). Trimming removed 6 bases from V and 5 bases from J, with 11 bases in between. The CDR3 runs 13 residues. The germline gives CDR1 MNHEY, CDR2 SVGAGI. This chain's CDR3 is CASSAGYNNEQFF. The CDR3 bases are TGTGCCAGCAGCGCGGGGTATAACAATGAGCAGTTCTTC.

This clone was picked up a small number of times. The chain employs TRBV28 and TRBJ1-1, with D hard to call. The germline gives CDR1 MDHEN, CDR2 SYDVKM. The CDR3 is 10 amino acids. The germline V and J ends were trimmed by 4 bases and 11 bases, with 8 bases remaining between them. The CDR3 DNA follows: TGTGCCAGCAGTTCCCGCCGGGCTTTCTTT. This codes for CASSSRRAFF.

This clone has just one count. The chain is built from TRBV7-9 and TRBJ2-1; perhaps TRBD2 as D (6 bases). The germline gives CDR1 SEHNR, CDR2 FQNEAQ (reference sequence). There are 13 residues in the CDR3. The V gene lost 2 bases and the J gene lost 12 bases, with 14 bases spanning the gap. The chain's CDR3 is CASSLLAGSRQFF. The DNA for the CDR3 is TGTGCCAGCAGCTTACTGGCGGGGAGTAGGCAGTTCTTC.

The chain has TRBV10-3 and TRBJ1-2; D is undetermined. Germline loops: CDR1 ENHRY, CDR2 SYGVKD. The CDR3 runs 15 residues. Trimming pared 2 bases from V and 2 bases from J, leaving 12 bases between. The CDR3 coding sequence is TGTGCCATCAGTGAGCTCGGAGCATTAAACTATGGCTACACCTTC. Translating gives CAISELGALNYGYTF.

The chain carries TRBV6-2 or TRBV6-3 and TRBJ2-5; TRBD2 matches at 8 bases. CDR3 length equals 14 residues. V dropped 6 bases and J dropped 3; count of bases not matched to a gene: 6. The V gene's germline CDR1 is MNHEY and CDR2 SVGEGT. Written as DNA, the CDR3 is TGTGCCAGCAGCCCAGCGGGGGCCGAAGAGACCCAGTACTTC. Its translation: CASSPAGAEETQYF.

The CDR3 here is CASSKSRGSAYGYTF. In DNA form, the CDR3 reads TGTGCCAGTAGTAAATCCAGGGGGTCGGCCTATGGCTACACCTTC. The V call is TRBV19, the J call TRBJ1-2, with 7 bases identical to TRBD1. J lost 4 bases, V lost 4 bases, and 9 bases had no gene match. CDR1 is LNHDA, CDR2 SQIVND, per germline (reference sequence). The CDR3 loop spans 15 amino acids. Filled out from reference TRBV19 and TRBJ1-2, the complete variable domain reads DGGITQSPKYLFRKEGQNVTLSCEQNLNHDAMYWYRQDPGQGLRLIYYSQIVNDFQKGDIAEGYSVSREKKESFPLTVTSAQKNPTAFYLCASSKSRGSAYGYTFGSGTRLTVV.